The clone carrying this T cell receptor (beta chain) has more than one count but fewer than ten. The data originate from a study of breast tumors, draining lymph nodes, adjacent tissues. TCRdb re-called the multiplex PCR reads through MiXCR, storing one row per CDR3 protein. The table has over 10,000 distinct CDR3 sequences, 45% to 50% seen once; the top ten hold about two fifths. The CDR3 is 15 residues long. J was trimmed by 7 bases and V by 5 bases; bases with no gene match: 11. Germline lookup yields CDR1 SNHLY and CDR2 FYNNEI. The receptor's source is a female donor with breast cancer. Some clones in this sample may be carry-over from other donors' samples. The specimen sequenced was tumor-adjacent breast tissue. The genes are TRBV2 and TRBJ1-1; 9 nucleotides align to TRBD1. The CDR3, as DNA: TGTGCCAGCAGTCCTTGGACAGGGGACACCTATGAAGCTTTCTTT. Its protein product is CASSPWTGDTYEAFF.